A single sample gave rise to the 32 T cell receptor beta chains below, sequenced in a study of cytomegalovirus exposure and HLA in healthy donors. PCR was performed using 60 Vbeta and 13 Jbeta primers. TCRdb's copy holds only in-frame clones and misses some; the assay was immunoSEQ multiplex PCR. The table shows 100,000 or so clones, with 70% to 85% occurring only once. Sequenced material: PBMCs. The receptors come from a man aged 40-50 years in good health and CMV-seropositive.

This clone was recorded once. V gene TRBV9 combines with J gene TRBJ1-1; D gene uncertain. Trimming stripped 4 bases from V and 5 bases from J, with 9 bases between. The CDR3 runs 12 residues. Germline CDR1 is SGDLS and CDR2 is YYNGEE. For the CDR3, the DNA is TGTGCCAGCAGCAGACAAGGAACTGAAGCTTTCTTT. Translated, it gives CASSRQGTEAFF.

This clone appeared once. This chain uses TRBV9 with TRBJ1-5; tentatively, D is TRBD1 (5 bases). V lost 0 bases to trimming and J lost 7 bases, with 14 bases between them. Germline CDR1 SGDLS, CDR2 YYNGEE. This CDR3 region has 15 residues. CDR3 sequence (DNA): TGTGCCAGCAGCGTAGGATTTCGGCAGGGACAGCCCCAGCATTTT. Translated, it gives CASSVGFRQGQPQHF.

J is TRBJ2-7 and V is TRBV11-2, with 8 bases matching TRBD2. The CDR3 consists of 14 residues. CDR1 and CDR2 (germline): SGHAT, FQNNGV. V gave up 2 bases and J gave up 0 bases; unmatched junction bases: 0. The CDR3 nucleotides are TGTGCCAGCAGCTTAACTAGCGGCTCCTACGAGCAGTACTTC. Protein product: CASSLTSGSYEQYF. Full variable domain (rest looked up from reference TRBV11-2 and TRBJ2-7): EAGVAQSPRYKIIEKRQSVAFWCNPISGHATLYWYQQILGQGPKLLIQFQNNGVVDDSQLPKDRFSAERLKGVDSTLKIQPAKLEDSAVYLCASSLTSGSYEQYFGPGTRLTVT.

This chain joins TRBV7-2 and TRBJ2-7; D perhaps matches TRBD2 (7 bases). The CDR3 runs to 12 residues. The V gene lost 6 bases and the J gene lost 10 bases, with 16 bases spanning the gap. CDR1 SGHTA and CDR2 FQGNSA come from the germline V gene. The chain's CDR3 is CASSSRGAAQYF. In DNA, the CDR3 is TGTGCCAGCAGTTCCCGGGGGGCCGCTCAGTACTTC.

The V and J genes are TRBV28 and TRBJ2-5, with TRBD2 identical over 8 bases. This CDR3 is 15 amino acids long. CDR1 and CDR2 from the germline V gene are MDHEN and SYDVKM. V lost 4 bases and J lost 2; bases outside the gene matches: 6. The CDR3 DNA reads TGTGCCAGCAGTTCCGCGGGGGGACTGCAAGAGACCCAGTACTTC. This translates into CASSSAGGLQETQYF.

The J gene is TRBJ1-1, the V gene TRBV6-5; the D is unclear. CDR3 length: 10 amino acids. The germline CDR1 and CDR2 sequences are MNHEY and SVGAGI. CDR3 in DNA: TGTGGAACTGTTTACACTGAAGCTTTCTTT. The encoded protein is CGTVYTEAFF.

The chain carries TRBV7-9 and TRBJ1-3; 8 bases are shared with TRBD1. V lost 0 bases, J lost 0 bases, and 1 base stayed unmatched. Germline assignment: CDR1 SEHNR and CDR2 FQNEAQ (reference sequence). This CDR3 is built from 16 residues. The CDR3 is CASSLAGTGSGNTIYF. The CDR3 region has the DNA TGTGCCAGCAGCTTAGCGGGGACAGGCTCTGGAAACACCATATATTTT.

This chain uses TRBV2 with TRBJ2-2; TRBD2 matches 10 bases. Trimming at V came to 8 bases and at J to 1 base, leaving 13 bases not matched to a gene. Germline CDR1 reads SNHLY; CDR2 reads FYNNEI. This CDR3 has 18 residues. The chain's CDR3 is CASAGASGGPWNTGELFF. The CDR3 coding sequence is TGTGCCAGCGCAGGGGCTAGCGGGGGCCCATGGAACACCGGGGAGCTGTTTTTT.

CDR3 sequence reads: CASSHRESTGELFF. The CDR3, as DNA: TGCGCCAGCAGCCACCGAGAGTCCACCGGGGAGCTGTTTTTT. The chain employs TRBV4-1 and TRBJ2-2; D is unresolved. The ends were cut back, 3 bases at V and 4 bases at J, with 9 bases in the middle. The CDR3 is 14 residues long. CDR1 is MGHRA and CDR2 is YSYEKL in the germline V gene.

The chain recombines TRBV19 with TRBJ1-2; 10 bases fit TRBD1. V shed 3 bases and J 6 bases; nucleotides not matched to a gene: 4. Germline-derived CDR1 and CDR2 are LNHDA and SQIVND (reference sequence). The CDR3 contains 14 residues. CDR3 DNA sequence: TGTGCCAGTAGTATTCGGGACAGGGGACATGGCTACACCTTC. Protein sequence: CASSIRDRGHGYTF.

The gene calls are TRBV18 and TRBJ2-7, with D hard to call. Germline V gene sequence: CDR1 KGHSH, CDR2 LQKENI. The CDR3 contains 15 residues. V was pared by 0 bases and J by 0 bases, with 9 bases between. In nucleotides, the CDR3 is TGTGCCAGCTCACCACCCGGGTCCCGCTCCTACGAGCAGTACTTC. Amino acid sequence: CASSPPGSRSYEQYF.

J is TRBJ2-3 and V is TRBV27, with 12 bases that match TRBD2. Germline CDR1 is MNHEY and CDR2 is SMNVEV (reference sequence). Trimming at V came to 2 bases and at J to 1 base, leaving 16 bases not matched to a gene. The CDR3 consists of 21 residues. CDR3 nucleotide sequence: TGTGCCAGCAGTTTAACCCCGGGGCTAGCGGGGGGGCCGATGGGCACAGATACGCAGTATTTT. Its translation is CASSLTPGLAGGPMGTDTQYF.

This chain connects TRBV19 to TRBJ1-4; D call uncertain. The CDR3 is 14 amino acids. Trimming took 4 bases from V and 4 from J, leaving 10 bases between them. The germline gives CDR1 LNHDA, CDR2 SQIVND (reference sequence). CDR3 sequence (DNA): TGTGCCAGTAGTACGGGTCTTCGTAATGAAAAACTGTTTTTT. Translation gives CASSTGLRNEKLFF.

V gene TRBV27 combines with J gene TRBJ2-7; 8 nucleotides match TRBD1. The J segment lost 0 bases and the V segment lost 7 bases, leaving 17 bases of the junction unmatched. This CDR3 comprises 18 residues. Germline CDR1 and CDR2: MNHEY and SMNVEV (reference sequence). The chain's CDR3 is CASNSGGGRTGISYEQYF. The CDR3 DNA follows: TGTGCCAGCAACTCCGGAGGGGGGAGGACAGGGATCTCCTACGAGCAGTACTTC.

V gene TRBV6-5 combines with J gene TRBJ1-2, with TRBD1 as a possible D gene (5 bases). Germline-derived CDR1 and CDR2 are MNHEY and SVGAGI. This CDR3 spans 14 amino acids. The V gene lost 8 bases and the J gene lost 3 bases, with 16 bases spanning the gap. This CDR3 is CASLGETEDYGYTF. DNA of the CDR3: TGTGCCAGCTTAGGAGAGACAGAAGACTATGGCTACACCTTC.

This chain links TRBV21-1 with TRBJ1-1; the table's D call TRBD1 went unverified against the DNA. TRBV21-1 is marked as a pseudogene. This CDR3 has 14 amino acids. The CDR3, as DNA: TGTGCCAGCACTAGTGGGAGACAGGTGTCGGGGGCTTTCTTT. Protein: CASTSGRQVSGAFF.

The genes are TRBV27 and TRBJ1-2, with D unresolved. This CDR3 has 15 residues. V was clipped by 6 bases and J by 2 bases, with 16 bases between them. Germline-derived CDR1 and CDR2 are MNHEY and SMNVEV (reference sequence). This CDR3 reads CASRPEGVPNYGYTF. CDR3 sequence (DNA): TGTGCCAGCAGGCCCGAGGGAGTTCCAAACTATGGCTACACCTTC.

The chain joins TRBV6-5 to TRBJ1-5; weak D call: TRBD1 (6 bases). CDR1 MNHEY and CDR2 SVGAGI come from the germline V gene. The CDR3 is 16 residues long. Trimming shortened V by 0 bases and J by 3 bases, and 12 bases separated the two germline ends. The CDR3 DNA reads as TGTGCCAGCAGTTACTCGACAGGTTGGGCCAATCAGCCCCAGCATTTT. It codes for CASSYSTGWANQPQHF.

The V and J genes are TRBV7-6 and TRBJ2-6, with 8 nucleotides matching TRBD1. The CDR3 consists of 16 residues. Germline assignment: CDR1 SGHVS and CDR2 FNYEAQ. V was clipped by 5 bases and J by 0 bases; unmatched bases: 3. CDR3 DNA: TGTGCCAGCAGCCCCCAGGGGGCCTCTGGGGCCAACGTCCTGACTTTC. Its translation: CASSPQGASGANVLTF. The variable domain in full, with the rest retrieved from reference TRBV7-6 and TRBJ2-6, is GAGVSQSPRYKVTKRGQDVALRCDPISGHVSLYWYRQALGQGPEFLTYFNYEAQQDKSGLPNDRFSAERPEGSISTLTIQRTEQRDSAMYRCASSPQGASGANVLTFGAGSRLTVL.

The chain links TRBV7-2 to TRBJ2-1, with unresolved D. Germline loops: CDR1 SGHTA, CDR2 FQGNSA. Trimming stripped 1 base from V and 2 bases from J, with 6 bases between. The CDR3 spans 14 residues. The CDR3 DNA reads TGTGCCAGCAGCTTAGACAGCCCCTACAATGAGCAGTTCTTC. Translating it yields CASSLDSPYNEQFF.

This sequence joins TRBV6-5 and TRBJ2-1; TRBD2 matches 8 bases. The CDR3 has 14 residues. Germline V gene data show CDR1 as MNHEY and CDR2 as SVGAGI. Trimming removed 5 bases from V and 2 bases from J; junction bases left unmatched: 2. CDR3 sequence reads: CASSRGGAYNEQFF. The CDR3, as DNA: TGTGCCAGCAGTCGGGGGGGGGCCTACAATGAGCAGTTCTTC.

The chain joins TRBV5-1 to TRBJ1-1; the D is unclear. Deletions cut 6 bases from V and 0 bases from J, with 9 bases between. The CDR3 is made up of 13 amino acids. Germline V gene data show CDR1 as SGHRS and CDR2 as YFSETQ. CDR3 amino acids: CASKNSMNTEAFF. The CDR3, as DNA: TGCGCCAGCAAAAACTCCATGAACACTGAAGCTTTCTTT.

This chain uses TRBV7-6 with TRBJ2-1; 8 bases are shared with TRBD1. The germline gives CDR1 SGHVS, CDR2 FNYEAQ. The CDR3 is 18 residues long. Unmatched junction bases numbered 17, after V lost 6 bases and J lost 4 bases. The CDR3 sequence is CASSSHLGTGQGYNEQFF. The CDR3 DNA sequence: TGTGCCAGCAGTTCACACCTCGGGACAGGTCAGGGTTACAATGAGCAGTTCTTC.

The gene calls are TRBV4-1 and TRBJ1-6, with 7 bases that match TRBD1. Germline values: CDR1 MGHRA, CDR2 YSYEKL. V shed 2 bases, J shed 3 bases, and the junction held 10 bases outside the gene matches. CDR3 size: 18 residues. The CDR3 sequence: CASSQRTQGSSYNSPLHF. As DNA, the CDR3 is TGCGCCAGCAGCCAACGGACACAGGGGAGTAGCTATAATTCACCCCTCCACTTT.

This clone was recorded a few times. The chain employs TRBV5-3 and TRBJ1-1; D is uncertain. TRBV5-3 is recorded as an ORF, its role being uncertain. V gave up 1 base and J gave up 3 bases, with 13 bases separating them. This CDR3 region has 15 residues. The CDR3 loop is CARSLQSVRHTEAFF. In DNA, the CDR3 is TGTGCCAGAAGCTTGCAGTCCGTCAGGCACACTGAAGCTTTCTTT.

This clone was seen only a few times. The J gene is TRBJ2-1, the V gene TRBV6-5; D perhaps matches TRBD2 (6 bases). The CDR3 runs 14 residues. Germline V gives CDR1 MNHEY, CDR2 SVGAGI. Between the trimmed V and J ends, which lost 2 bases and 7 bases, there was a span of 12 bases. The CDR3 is CASSYGRGLNEQFF. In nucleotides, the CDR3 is TGTGCCAGCAGTTACGGCCGGGGGTTAAATGAGCAGTTCTTC.

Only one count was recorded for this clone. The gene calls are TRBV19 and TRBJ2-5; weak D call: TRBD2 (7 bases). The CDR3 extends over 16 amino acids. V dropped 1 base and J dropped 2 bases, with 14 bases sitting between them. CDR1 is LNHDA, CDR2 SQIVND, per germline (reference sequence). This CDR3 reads CASSIGGGRVQETQYF. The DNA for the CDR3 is TGTGCCAGTAGTATAGGGGGGGGCAGGGTTCAAGAGACCCAGTACTTC.

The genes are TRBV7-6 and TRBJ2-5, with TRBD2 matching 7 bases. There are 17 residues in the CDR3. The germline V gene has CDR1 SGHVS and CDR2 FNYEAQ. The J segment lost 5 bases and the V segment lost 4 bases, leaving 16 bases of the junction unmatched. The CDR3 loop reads CASSSRTWRGLGETQYF. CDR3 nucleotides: TGTGCCAGCAGCTCCAGGACTTGGCGGGGGTTGGGGGAGACCCAGTACTTC.

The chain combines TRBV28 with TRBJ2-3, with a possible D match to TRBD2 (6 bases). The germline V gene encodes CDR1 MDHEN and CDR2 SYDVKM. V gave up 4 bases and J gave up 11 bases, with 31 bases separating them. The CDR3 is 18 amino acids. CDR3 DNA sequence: TGTGCCAGCAGTTCGCCAGTCGACCGAGCACGGATACCCGGGGGGCAGTATTTT. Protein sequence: CASSSPVDRARIPGGQYF.

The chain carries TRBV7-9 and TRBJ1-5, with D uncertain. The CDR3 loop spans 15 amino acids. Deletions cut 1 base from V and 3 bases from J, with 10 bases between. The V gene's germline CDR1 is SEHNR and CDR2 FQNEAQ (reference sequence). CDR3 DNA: TGTGCCAGCAGCTTAGATGGCCGGGACAATCAGCCCCAGCATTTT. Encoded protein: CASSLDGRDNQPQHF.

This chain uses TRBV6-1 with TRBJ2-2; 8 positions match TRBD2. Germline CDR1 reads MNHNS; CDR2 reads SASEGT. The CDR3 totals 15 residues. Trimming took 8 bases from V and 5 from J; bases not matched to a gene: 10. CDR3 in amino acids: CASAKSIAGTGELFF. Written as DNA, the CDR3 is TGTGCCAGCGCGAAGTCGATAGCGGGGACCGGGGAGCTGTTTTTT.

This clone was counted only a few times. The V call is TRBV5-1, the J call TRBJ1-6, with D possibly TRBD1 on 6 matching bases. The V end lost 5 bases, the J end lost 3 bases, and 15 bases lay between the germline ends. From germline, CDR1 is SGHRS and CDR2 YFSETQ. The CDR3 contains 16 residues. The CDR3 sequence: CASSSSGGSYNSPLHF. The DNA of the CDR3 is TGCGCCAGCAGTAGCTCGGGGGGCAGCTATAATTCACCCCTCCACTTT. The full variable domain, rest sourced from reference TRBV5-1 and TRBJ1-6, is KAGVTQTPRYLIKTRGQQVTLSCSPISGHRSVSWYQQTPGQGLQFLFEYFSETQRNKGNFPGRFSGRQFSNSRSEMNVSTLELGDSALYLCASSSSGGSYNSPLHFGNGTRLTVT.